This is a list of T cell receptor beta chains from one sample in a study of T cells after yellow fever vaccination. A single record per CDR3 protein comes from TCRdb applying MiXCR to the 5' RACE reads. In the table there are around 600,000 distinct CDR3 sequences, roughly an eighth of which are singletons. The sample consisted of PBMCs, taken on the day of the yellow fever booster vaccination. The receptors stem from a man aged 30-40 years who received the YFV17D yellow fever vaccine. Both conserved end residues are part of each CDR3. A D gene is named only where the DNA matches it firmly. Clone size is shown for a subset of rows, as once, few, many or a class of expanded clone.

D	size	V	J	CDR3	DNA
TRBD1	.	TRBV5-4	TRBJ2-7	CASSSLGWTGGRYEQYF	TGTGCCAGCAGCTCCCTAGGCTGGACAGGGGGACGGTACGAGCAGTACTTC
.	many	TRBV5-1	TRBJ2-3	CASSWRGADTQYF	TGTGCCAGCAGCTGGCGAGGGGCAGATACGCAGTATTTT
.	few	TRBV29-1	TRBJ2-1	CSVVRLESSSYNEQFF	TGCAGCGTTGTTAGGCTCGAAAGCAGCTCCTACAATGAGCAGTTCTTC
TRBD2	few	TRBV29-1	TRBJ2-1	CSAAGLADPWNEQFF	TGCAGCGCCGCCGGACTAGCGGACCCCTGGAATGAGCAGTTCTTC
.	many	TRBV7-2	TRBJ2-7	CASSHGGSYEQYF	TGTGCCAGCAGCCACGGGGGCTCCTACGAGCAGTACTTC
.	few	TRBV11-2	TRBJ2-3	CASSLFRGLADTQYF	TGTGCCAGCAGCTTGTTCAGGGGTTTAGCAGATACGCAGTATTTT
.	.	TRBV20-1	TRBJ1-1	CSARDAGHSNTEAFF	TGCAGTGCTAGAGACGCGGGACACTCGAACACTGAAGCTTTCTTT
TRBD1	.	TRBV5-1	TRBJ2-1	CASRPRQGGNEQFF	TGCGCCAGCAGACCCCGACAGGGTGGCAATGAGCAGTTCTTC
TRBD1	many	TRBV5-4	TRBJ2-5	CASLDRGQETQYF	TGTGCCAGCCTGGACAGGGGACAAGAGACCCAGTACTTC
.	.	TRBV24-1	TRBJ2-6	CATSDASRGAILGANVLTF	TGTGCCACCAGTGATGCCAGCAGGGGCGCCATTTTGGGGGCCAACGTCCTGACTTTC
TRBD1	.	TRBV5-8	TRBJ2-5	CASFPGTVLQETQYF	TGTGCCAGCTTCCCCGGGACAGTCCTACAAGAGACCCAGTACTTC
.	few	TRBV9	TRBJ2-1	CASSVDGASNEQFF	TGTGCCAGCAGCGTAGATGGAGCCTCCAATGAGCAGTTCTTC
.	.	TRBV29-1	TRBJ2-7	CSVRGRLSYEQYF	TGCAGCGTTAGGGGCAGACTCTCCTACGAGCAGTACTTC
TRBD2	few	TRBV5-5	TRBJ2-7	CASSLGWTSGPYEQYF	TGTGCCAGCAGCTTGGGTTGGACTAGCGGACCCTACGAGCAGTACTTC
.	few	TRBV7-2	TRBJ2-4	CASSLAVGGNIQYF	TGTGCCAGCAGCTTAGCCGTAGGAGGGAACATTCAGTACTTC
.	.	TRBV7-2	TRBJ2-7	CASSPGDLGGQYF	TGTGCCAGCAGCCCCGGGGATCTTGGCGGGCAGTACTTC
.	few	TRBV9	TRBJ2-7	CASSVGSHYEQYF	TGTGCCAGCAGCGTCGGCAGCCACTACGAGCAGTACTTC
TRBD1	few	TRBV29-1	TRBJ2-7	CSVAKGQGNEQYF	TGCAGCGTCGCTAAGGGACAGGGTAACGAGCAGTACTTC
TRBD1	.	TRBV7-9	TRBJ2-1	CASSRGQGRVVNEQFF	TGTGCCAGCAGCCGAGGACAGGGGAGGGTTGTCAATGAGCAGTTCTTC
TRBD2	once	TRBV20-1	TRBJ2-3	CSAEGLAGADPDTQYF	TGCAGTGCTGAGGGACTAGCGGGAGCAGACCCAGATACGCAGTATTTT
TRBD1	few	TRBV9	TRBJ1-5	CASSETGGGPQHF	TGTGCCAGCAGCGAAACAGGGGGCGGGCCCCAGCATTTT
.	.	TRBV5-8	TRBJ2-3	CASSLGWGPTVTQYF	TGTGCCAGCAGCTTGGGTTGGGGACCGACGGTGACGCAGTATTTT
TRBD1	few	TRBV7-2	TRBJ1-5	CASSLVSTGPNQPQHF	TGTGCCAGCAGCTTAGTCTCGACAGGGCCGAATCAGCCCCAGCATTTT
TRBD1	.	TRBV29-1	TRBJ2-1	CSSGGVTGVGSEQFF	TGCAGCTCCGGTGGGGTGACAGGGGTTGGGAGTGAGCAGTTCTTC
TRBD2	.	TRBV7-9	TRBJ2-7	CASSQAGVVPEQYF	TGTGCCAGCAGCCAAGCGGGAGTTGTGCCCGAGCAGTACTTC
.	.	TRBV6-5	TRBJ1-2	CASSRVNYGYTF	TGTGCCAGCAGCAGGGTTAACTATGGCTACACCTTC
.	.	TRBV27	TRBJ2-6	CASSAHARGVSLGANVLTF	TGTGCCAGCAGTGCTCACGCCCGGGGAGTTAGCTTGGGGGCCAACGTCCTGACTTTC
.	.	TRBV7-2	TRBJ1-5	CASSLGTYQPQHF	TGTGCCAGCAGCTTAGGGACATATCAGCCCCAGCATTTT
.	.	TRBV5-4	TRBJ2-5	CASSNYEQETQYF	TGTGCCAGCAGCAACTACGAACAAGAGACCCAGTACTTC
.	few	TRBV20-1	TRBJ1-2	CSASSADLGQIYGYTF	TGCAGTGCTAGCAGCGCAGACCTAGGACAGATCTATGGCTACACCTTC
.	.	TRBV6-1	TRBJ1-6	CASRRGVESPLHF	TGTGCCAGCAGGCGTGGGGTTGAATCACCCCTCCACTTT
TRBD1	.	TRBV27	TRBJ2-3	CSSSRTGFTDTQYF	TGTTCCAGCTCCAGGACAGGCTTCACAGATACGCAGTATTTT
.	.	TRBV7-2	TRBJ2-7	CASSGLDSGSFYEQYF	TGTGCCAGCAGCGGCCTTGATAGCGGTTCCTTCTACGAGCAGTACTTC
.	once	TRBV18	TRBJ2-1	CASSDSMINEQFF	TGTGCCAGCTCGGACAGCATGATCAATGAGCAGTTCTTC
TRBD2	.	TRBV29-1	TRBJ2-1	CSVVRSGRALHNEQFF	TGCAGCGTTGTTAGAAGCGGGAGGGCCCTCCACAATGAGCAGTTCTTC
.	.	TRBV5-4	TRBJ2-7	CASSLGSYLYEQYF	TGTGCCAGCAGCTTGGGATCCTACCTTTACGAGCAGTACTTC
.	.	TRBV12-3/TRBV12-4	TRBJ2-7	CACKRGSFHEQYF	TGTGCCTGCAAGAGGGGATCGTTCCACGAGCAGTACTTC
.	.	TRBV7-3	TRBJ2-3	CASSLLAFSGDTQYF	TGTGCCAGCAGCTTACTAGCTTTTAGCGGAGATACGCAGTATTTT
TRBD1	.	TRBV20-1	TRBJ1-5	CSAPPGQPNQPQHF	TGCAGTGCTCCTCCGGGACAGCCGAATCAGCCCCAGCATTTT
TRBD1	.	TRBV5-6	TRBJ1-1	CASSGRDSNSEAFF	TGTGCCAGCAGCGGAAGGGACAGCAATTCCGAAGCTTTCTTT
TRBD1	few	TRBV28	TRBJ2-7	CASKLTGQGRGTPGEQYF	TGTGCCAGCAAGTTGACGGGACAGGGGCGAGGTACACCAGGGGAGCAGTACTTC